The 10 T cell receptor beta chains in this list originate from one sample, sequenced in a study of blood T cell repertoires in COVID-19. Produced via immunoSEQ multiplex PCR; TCRdb's table is partial and in-frame only. The profile covers roughly 220,000 clones, with about 86% appearing a single time and roughly 3% taken by the ten largest. Sequencing input: peripheral blood. The receptors were sampled from a woman aged 30 to 39 who had recovered from COVID-19.

The chain uses TRBV2 and TRBJ2-1; D unresolved. Germline CDR1 is SNHLY and CDR2 is FYNNEI. The V and J ends lost 6 bases and 7 bases respectively, with 13 bases between them. The CDR3 covers 13 residues. For the CDR3, the DNA is TGTGCCAGCAGCACCCAGATTGAAAATGAGCAGTTCTTC. This gives the protein CASSTQIENEQFF.

V is TRBV7-3 and J is TRBJ2-3; D is undetermined. Germline loops: CDR1 SGHTA, CDR2 FQGTGA. The CDR3 is made up of 12 amino acids. Trimming removed 5 bases at V and 2 bases at J, with 5 bases between. CDR3 bases: TGTGCCAGCAGCCCCTCCACAGATACGCAGTATTTT. It is translated as CASSPSTDTQYF.

This sequence joins TRBV24-1 and TRBJ2-5; D is unresolved. The CDR3 consists of 14 residues. The V gene lost 5 bases and the J gene lost 7 bases, with 16 bases spanning the gap. Germline values: CDR1 KGHDR, CDR2 SFDVKD. The CDR3 coding sequence is TGTGCCACCAGTGGCCTAGGTCCCGAAGGGACCCAGTACTTC. The encoded protein is CATSGLGPEGTQYF.

The V call is TRBV28, the J call TRBJ1-1; no clear D. The CDR3 extends over 17 amino acids. Germline V gives CDR1 MDHEN, CDR2 SYDVKM. Trimming left V 2 bases short and J 1 base short, with 17 bases between. The CDR3 DNA follows: TGTGCCAGCAGTTTAGTCGGGTGGGCGGGAGAGAACACTGAAGCTTTCTTT. It is translated as CASSLVGWAGENTEAFF.

This chain connects TRBV15 to TRBJ2-7, with 8 bases fitting TRBD1. Germline CDR1 LNHNV, CDR2 YYDKDF (reference sequence). V lost 1 base, J lost 6 bases, and 8 bases stayed unmatched. CDR3 size: 15 residues. CDR3 DNA sequence: TGTGCCACCAGCAGAGGTGGCGCAGGGGGCTTCGAGCAGTACTTC. Encoded protein: CATSRGGAGGFEQYF.

The chain has TRBV7-3 and TRBJ2-5; 14 bases are a match to TRBD2. The CDR3 length is 16 residues. The V and J ends lost 2 bases and 5 bases, in that order; junction bases with no gene match: 4. Germline V lookup: CDR1 SGHTA, CDR2 FQGTGA. CDR3 sequence (DNA): TGTGCCAGCAGCTTAGGGACTAGCGGGAGTGGGGAGACCCAGTACTTC. Its protein is CASSLGTSGSGETQYF. The whole variable domain, remainder taken from reference TRBV7-3 and TRBJ2-5, is GAGVSQTPSNKVTEKGKYVELRCDPISGHTALYWYRQSLGQGPEFLIYFQGTGAADDSGLPNDRFFAVRPEGSVSTLKIQRTERGDSAVYLCASSLGTSGSGETQYFGPGTRLLVL.

The chain recombines TRBV9 with TRBJ1-1; 7 nucleotides align to TRBD1. The J segment lost 7 bases and the V segment lost 1 base, leaving 4 bases of the junction unmatched. In germline, CDR1 is SGDLS, CDR2 YYNGEE. This CDR3 has 13 residues. The CDR3 here is CASSVSNRGEAFF. As DNA, the CDR3 is TGTGCCAGCAGCGTATCGAACAGGGGTGAAGCTTTCTTT.

The sample holds one count of this clone. The chain joins TRBV29-1 to TRBJ1-5; D is perhaps TRBD1 (6 bases). The ends were cut back, 6 bases at V and 2 bases at J, with 17 bases in the middle. There are 15 residues in the CDR3. Germline V gene sequence: CDR1 SQVTM, CDR2 ANQGSEA. Here the CDR3 reads CSVILTGYGNQPQHF. The CDR3 nucleotides are TGCAGCGTCATCCTAACAGGGTATGGCAATCAGCCCCAGCATTTT.

This chain links TRBV27 with TRBJ2-7; D might be TRBD2 (5 bases). CDR3 length equals 14 residues. Between the trimmed V and J ends, which lost 5 bases and 2 bases, there was a span of 13 bases. Germline CDR1 reads MNHEY; CDR2 reads SMNVEV (reference sequence). The CDR3 spells CASSPYGVPYEQYF. The CDR3, as DNA: TGTGCCAGCAGTCCCTACGGGGTGCCCTACGAGCAGTACTTC.

This chain links TRBV7-8 with TRBJ2-1; 7 positions agree with TRBD1. The germline gives CDR1 SGHVS, CDR2 FQNEAQ. The CDR3 has 13 amino acids. J lost 4 bases, V lost 8 bases, and 5 bases had no gene match. CDR3 coding DNA: TGTGCCAGCGCACGGGACAGATACAATGAGCAGTTCTTC. This gives the protein CASARDRYNEQFF.